The 10 T cell receptor beta chains in this list originate from one sample, sequenced in a study of shared clonotypes between healthy human individuals. Produced via immunoSEQ multiplex PCR; TCRdb's table is partial and in-frame only. The sample includes about 2.4 million clones, around 94% of them seen just once. The sample comprised naive CD4+ T cells sorted from blood. The subset is: CD45RA+ positively selected. The receptor source for this set is a young man in good health.

V is TRBV25-1 and J is TRBJ2-5; D is possibly TRBD1 or TRBD2 (5 bases each). The CDR3 runs 12 residues. V lost 5 bases to trimming and J lost 4 bases, with 8 bases between them. CDR1 and CDR2 (germline): MGHDK, SYGVNS. The CDR3 DNA reads TGTGCCAGCAGTCTGGGACGAGAGACCCAGTACTTC. Translated: CASSLGRETQYF.

V gene TRBV18 combines with J gene TRBJ1-1, with D possibly matching TRBD1 (6 bases). CDR3 length: 13 residues. From germline, CDR1 is KGHSH and CDR2 LQKENI. Trimming left V 6 bases short and J 4 bases short, with 12 bases between. In nucleotides, the CDR3 is TGTGCCAGCTCCTTGGGGGCAGGCACTGAAGCTTTCTTT. It encodes CASSLGAGTEAFF. Variable domain in full (rest from reference TRBV18 and TRBJ1-1): NAGVMQNPRHLVRRRGQEARLRCSPMKGHSHVYWYRQLPEEGLKFMVYLQKENIIDESGMPKERFSAEFPKEGPSILRIQQVVRGDSAAYFCASSLGAGTEAFFGQGTRLTVV.

The chain couples TRBV9 to TRBJ2-1; the match to TRBD2 covers 14 bases. The CDR3 is 17 residues long. Losses at the gene ends were 3 bases for V and 7 bases for J; bases not matched to a gene: 9. Germline CDR1 and CDR2: SGDLS and YYNGEE. For the CDR3, the DNA is TGTGCCAGCAGCGGTTCCGGGACTAGCGGGAGAACGAATGAGCAGTTCTTC. Translation gives CASSGSGTSGRTNEQFF.

This chain connects TRBV19 to TRBJ2-3; the D gene could be TRBD1 or TRBD2 (5 bases each). Trimming stripped 2 bases from V and 2 bases from J, with 20 bases between. Germline assignment: CDR1 LNHDA and CDR2 SQIVND (reference sequence). This CDR3 is built from 18 residues. The CDR3: CASSISPLGTRNTDTQYF. CDR3 coding DNA: TGTGCCAGTAGTATAAGCCCTCTCGGGACCAGGAACACAGATACGCAGTATTTT.

This rearrangement joins TRBV18 to TRBJ2-1; 8 nucleotides line up with TRBD2. This CDR3 has 16 amino acids. V was clipped by 0 bases and J by 4 bases; unmatched bases: 5. CDR1 is KGHSH, CDR2 LQKENI, per germline. The CDR3 DNA sequence: TGTGCCAGCTCACCACCATTAGCGGGAACGTACAATGAGCAGTTCTTC. It encodes CASSPPLAGTYNEQFF. The variable domain in full, completed from reference TRBV18 and TRBJ2-1, reads NAGVMQNPRHLVRRRGQEARLRCSPMKGHSHVYWYRQLPEEGLKFMVYLQKENIIDESGMPKERFSAEFPKEGPSILRIQQVVRGDSAAYFCASSPPLAGTYNEQFFGPGTRLTVL.

V and J are TRBV29-1 and TRBJ1-2, with 7 bases matching TRBD1. Germline-derived CDR1 and CDR2 are SQVTM and ANQGSEA. V was clipped by 3 bases and J by 4 bases; unmatched bases: 8. This CDR3 is 14 amino acids long. Here the CDR3 reads CSVEVSTGVYGYTF. The CDR3 DNA is TGCAGCGTTGAGGTTAGCACAGGGGTCTATGGCTACACCTTC.

The chain uses TRBV2 and TRBJ2-7; TRBD1 matches 9 bases. Unmatched junction bases numbered 6, after V lost 6 bases and J lost 3 bases. This CDR3 region has 14 residues. Germline V gene lookup returns CDR1 SNHLY and CDR2 FYNNEI. The CDR3: CASRRQGGVYEQYF. The CDR3 DNA follows: TGTGCCAGCAGGAGACAGGGGGGAGTCTACGAGCAGTACTTC.

The chain links TRBV5-4 to TRBJ2-4; 12 bases match TRBD2. The CDR3 sequence is 16 residues long. The V and J ends lost 3 bases and 7 bases, in that order; junction bases with no gene match: 8. Germline V gives CDR1 SGHNT, CDR2 YYREEE (reference sequence). This CDR3 is CASSSSTSGGMNIQYF. The CDR3 DNA reads as TGTGCCAGCAGCTCCTCAACTAGCGGGGGGATGAACATTCAGTACTTC.

V gene TRBV5-4 combines with J gene TRBJ1-2, with TRBD1 as a possible D gene (6 bases). The germline gives CDR1 SGHNT, CDR2 YYREEE (reference sequence). Trimming stripped 4 bases from V and 4 bases from J, with 26 bases between. This CDR3 spans 18 amino acids. CDR3 bases: TGTGCCAGCAGCCACGGAGAACAGGGTTCGAGGGGTGTCTATGGCTACACCTTC. Its protein product is CASSHGEQGSRGVYGYTF. Filled out from reference TRBV5-4 and TRBJ1-2, the complete variable domain reads ETGVTQSPTHLIKTRGQQVTLRCSSQSGHNTVSWYQQALGQGPQFIFQYYREEENGRGNFPPRFSGLQFPNYSSELNVNALELDDSALYLCASSHGEQGSRGVYGYTFGSGTRLTVV.

Concerning this clone itself: The identical CDR3 is also encoded by other nucleotide sequences in the sample. V and J are TRBV18 and TRBJ2-3; no definite D call. The V gene lost 4 bases and the J gene lost 0 bases, with 2 bases spanning the gap. Germline V CDR1 and CDR2: KGHSH, LQKENI. The CDR3 extends over 12 amino acids. The CDR3 here is CASSLSTDTQYF. The CDR3 nucleotides read TGTGCCAGCTCACTCAGCACAGATACGCAGTATTTT.